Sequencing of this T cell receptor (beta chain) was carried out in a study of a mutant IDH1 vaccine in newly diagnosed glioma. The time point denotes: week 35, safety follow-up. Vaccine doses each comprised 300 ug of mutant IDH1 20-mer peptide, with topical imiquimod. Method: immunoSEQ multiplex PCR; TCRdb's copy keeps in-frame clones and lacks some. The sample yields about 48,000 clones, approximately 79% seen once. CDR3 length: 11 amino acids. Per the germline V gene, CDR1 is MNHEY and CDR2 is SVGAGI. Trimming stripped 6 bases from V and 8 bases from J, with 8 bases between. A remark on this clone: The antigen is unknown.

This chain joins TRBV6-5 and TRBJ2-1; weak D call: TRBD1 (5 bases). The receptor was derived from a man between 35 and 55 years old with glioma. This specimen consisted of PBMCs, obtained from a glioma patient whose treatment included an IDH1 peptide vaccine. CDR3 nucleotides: TGTGCCAGCAGGACAGTCTATGAGCAGTTCTTC. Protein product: CASRTVYEQFF.